The 19 T cell receptor beta chains reported below all come from one sample, sequenced in a study of cytomegalovirus exposure and HLA in healthy donors. The PCR made use of 60 Vbeta and 13 Jbeta primers. Sequencing was performed with immunoSEQ multiplex PCR; in TCRdb, only in-frame clones are kept and a portion is missing. The repertoire table contains 45,000 to 55,000 clones. The sequencing input was PBMCs. Every receptor here comes from a male donor in good health and CMV-seropositive.

This rearrangement joins TRBV15 to TRBJ2-1; D is perhaps TRBD1 (5 bases). Trimming took off 3 bases at V and 5 bases at J, with 5 bases between the two ends. Germline assignment: CDR1 LNHNV and CDR2 YYDKDF (reference sequence). The CDR3 length is 12 residues. CDR3 sequence: CATSSRDNEQFF. As DNA, the CDR3 is TGTGCCACCAGCAGCAGGGACAATGAGCAGTTCTTC. Full variable domain (missing parts from reference TRBV15 and TRBJ2-1): DAMVIQNPRYQVTQFGKPVTLSCSQTLNHNVMYWYQQKSSQAPKLLFHYYDKDFNNEADTPDNFQSRRPNTSFCFLDIRSPGLGDTAMYLCATSSRDNEQFFGPGTRLTVL.

The rearrangement uses TRBV6-1 and TRBJ2-7, with D unclear. Germline V gene sequence: CDR1 MNHNS, CDR2 SASEGT. There are 12 residues in the CDR3. Trimming shortened V by 3 bases and J by 6 bases, and 9 bases separated the two germline ends. As DNA, the CDR3 is TGTGCCAGCAGTGACACATATGGCGAGCAGTACTTC. Residues: CASSDTYGEQYF.

A note on this clone: This same CDR3 is encoded by further DNA sequences in the sample. The rearrangement uses TRBV5-6 and TRBJ1-2; no clear D gene. Germline assignment: CDR1 SGHDT and CDR2 YYEEEE. The CDR3 is made up of 12 amino acids. Trimming removed 0 bases from V and 8 bases from J, with 8 bases in between. The CDR3 is CASSLGELGYTF. The DNA of the CDR3 is TGTGCCAGCAGCTTGGGGGAGTTAGGCTACACCTTC.

The rearrangement uses TRBV11-2 and TRBJ2-5, with D possibly TRBD1 on 5 matching bases. Trimming cost V 3 bases and J 7 bases, with 21 bases left between them. Germline V CDR1 and CDR2: SGHAT, FQNNGV. The CDR3 has 16 amino acids. The CDR3 is CASSFRNRFTLVTQYF. Written as DNA, the CDR3 is TGTGCCAGCAGCTTCCGGAACAGGTTTACTCTAGTGACCCAGTACTTC.

V and J are TRBV7-8 and TRBJ2-3; 7 nucleotides match TRBD1. Germline V gives CDR1 SGHVS, CDR2 FQNEAQ. This CDR3 is built from 15 residues. The trim removed 4 bases at V and 2 bases at J, leaving 6 bases unmatched. This chain's CDR3 is CASSYTGQHTDTQYF. CDR3 sequence (DNA): TGTGCCAGCAGCTATACGGGACAGCACACAGATACGCAGTATTTT.

The V call is TRBV6-5, the J call TRBJ2-3; D perhaps matches TRBD1 (5 bases). V gave up 0 bases and J gave up 2 bases, with 9 bases separating them. The CDR3 is 15 amino acids. The germline gives CDR1 MNHEY, CDR2 SVGAGI. Here the CDR3 reads CASSYSMDTTDTQYF. The DNA of the CDR3 is TGTGCCAGCAGTTACTCCATGGACACCACAGATACGCAGTATTTT.

The chain has TRBV7-9 and TRBJ2-7; 10 bases line up with TRBD2. The V gene end was trimmed by 0 bases and the J gene end by 3 bases; junction bases not matched to a gene: 2. The CDR3 is made up of 15 amino acids. Germline loops: CDR1 SEHNR, CDR2 FQNEAQ (reference sequence). The CDR3 sequence: CASSLATSGDYEQYF. CDR3 bases: TGTGCCAGCAGCTTAGCTACTAGCGGGGACTACGAGCAGTACTTC.

The chain combines TRBV13 with TRBJ2-4, with 8 bases aligning to TRBD2. CDR3 size: 15 residues. After removal of 5 bases from V and 7 bases from J, the junction contained 10 bases not matched to a gene. Germline-derived CDR1 and CDR2 are PRHDT and FYEKMQ (reference sequence). Here the CDR3 DNA reads TGTGCCAGCAGCAAAGGGACCGGGGGGGTGAACATTCAGTACTTC. It is translated as CASSKGTGGVNIQYF. Together with reference TRBV13 and TRBJ2-4, the CDR3 gives the full variable domain: AAGVIQSPRHLIKEKRETATLKCYPIPRHDTVYWYQQGPGQDPQFLISFYEKMQSDKGSIPDRFSAQQFSDYHSELNMSSLELGDSALYFCASSKGTGGVNIQYFGAGTRLSVL.

The CDR3 is CASSLETGGVTDTQYF. The CDR3, as DNA: TGTGCCAGCAGCTTGGAGACGGGGGGCGTCACAGATACGCAGTATTTT. The V gene is TRBV5-4, the J gene TRBJ2-3; possible D gene TRBD2, 7 bases. V was cut by 0 bases and J by 2 bases, with 13 bases left in between. The germline CDR1 and CDR2 sequences are SGHNT and YYREEE (reference sequence). The CDR3 contains 16 residues.

V is TRBV19 and J is TRBJ2-3; D is possibly TRBD1 (5 bases). The CDR3 spans 18 residues. In germline, CDR1 is LNHDA, CDR2 SQIVND (reference sequence). The V end lost 5 bases, the J end lost 0 bases, and 21 bases lay between the germline ends. CDR3 in amino acids: CASSPYWGSTISTDTQYF. As DNA, the CDR3 is TGTGCCAGTAGTCCCTATTGGGGCAGCACAATTAGCACAGATACGCAGTATTTT.

J is TRBJ1-1 and V is TRBV5-5; a possible D gene is TRBD1 (6 bases). The CDR3 sequence is 14 residues long. CDR1 is SGHKS and CDR2 is YYEKEE in the germline V gene (reference sequence). The V and J ends lost 1 base and 0 bases respectively, with 7 bases between them. The CDR3 reads CASSLRTVNTEAFF. The CDR3 DNA reads as TGTGCCAGCAGCTTGAGGACAGTGAACACTGAAGCTTTCTTT.

The chain combines TRBV27 with TRBJ2-2; no definite D call. CDR1 and CDR2 (germline): MNHEY, SMNVEV (reference sequence). CDR3 size: 13 residues. V was shortened by 5 bases and J by 2 bases, with 6 bases between the two germline ends. CDR3 protein: CASSPQNTGELFF. As DNA, the CDR3 is TGTGCCAGCAGTCCCCAAAACACCGGGGAGCTGTTTTTT.

This chain uses TRBV9 with TRBJ2-5; TRBD2 aligns across 8 bases. J lost 5 bases, V lost 4 bases, and 4 bases had no gene match. The CDR3 extends over 13 amino acids. The germline CDR1 and CDR2 sequences are SGDLS and YYNGEE. Here the CDR3 reads CASSSERGETQYF. CDR3 coding DNA: TGTGCCAGCAGCTCAGAGCGGGGGGAGACCCAGTACTTC.

V is TRBV6-5 and J is TRBJ2-7, with a weak D call TRBD1 (6 bases). Germline loops: CDR1 MNHEY, CDR2 SVGAGI. This CDR3 spans 14 amino acids. The ends were cut back, 6 bases at V and 3 bases at J, with 15 bases in the middle. CDR3 sequence (DNA): TGTGCCAGCAGCAAGAGGGCAGGGGACTACGAGCAGTACTTC. This codes for CASSKRAGDYEQYF.

V is TRBV4-2 and J is TRBJ2-3; 11 nucleotides agree with TRBD2. CDR1 is LGHNA and CDR2 is YNFKEQ in the germline V gene. V trimming: 4 bases; J trimming: 2 bases; junction bases outside the gene matches: 5. The CDR3 totals 16 residues. CDR3 amino acids: CASSLLTSGDTDTQYF. The CDR3 bases are TGTGCCAGCAGCCTACTGACTAGCGGGGACACAGATACGCAGTATTTT.

The V and J genes are TRBV6-5 and TRBJ2-1; 12 bases are shared with TRBD2. The V segment lost 7 bases and the J segment 2 bases; nucleotides outside the gene matches: 3. CDR1 is MNHEY, CDR2 SVGAGI, per germline. The CDR3 loop spans 15 amino acids. In nucleotides, the CDR3 is TGTGCCAGCACGCCTAGCGGGGGGGCCTACAATGAGCAGTTCTTC. It translates to CASTPSGGAYNEQFF.

The chain combines TRBV2 with TRBJ2-3; TRBD2 might be the D (6 bases). There are 13 residues in the CDR3. The germline CDR1 and CDR2 sequences are SNHLY and FYNNEI. V lost 11 bases to trimming and J lost 1 base, with 13 bases between them. For the CDR3, the DNA is TGTGCCGCAAGACTAGGGGGCACAGATACGCAGTATTTT. Protein product: CAARLGGTDTQYF.

The rearrangement links TRBV5-4 to TRBJ1-2; D gene ambiguous. The CDR3 consists of 15 residues. Germline assignment: CDR1 SGHNT and CDR2 YYREEE (reference sequence). V gave up 2 bases and J gave up 3 bases, with 14 bases separating them. The CDR3 DNA reads TGTGCCAGCAGCTTCATCTACGCAGGATACTATGGCTACACCTTC. This encodes CASSFIYAGYYGYTF. Combining the CDR3 with reference TRBV5-4 and TRBJ1-2 gives the whole variable domain ETGVTQSPTHLIKTRGQQVTLRCSSQSGHNTVSWYQQALGQGPQFIFQYYREEENGRGNFPPRFSGLQFPNYSSELNVNALELDDSALYLCASSFIYAGYYGYTFGSGTRLTVV.

This chain connects TRBV7-8 to TRBJ2-3, with TRBD2 identical over 9 bases. CDR3 length: 16 amino acids. CDR1 and CDR2 from the germline V gene are SGHVS and FQNEAQ. V lost 5 bases and J lost 2; bases outside the gene matches: 8. The CDR3: CASSANLAGLTDTQYF. CDR3 in DNA: TGTGCCAGCAGCGCAAACCTAGCGGGACTCACAGATACGCAGTATTTT.